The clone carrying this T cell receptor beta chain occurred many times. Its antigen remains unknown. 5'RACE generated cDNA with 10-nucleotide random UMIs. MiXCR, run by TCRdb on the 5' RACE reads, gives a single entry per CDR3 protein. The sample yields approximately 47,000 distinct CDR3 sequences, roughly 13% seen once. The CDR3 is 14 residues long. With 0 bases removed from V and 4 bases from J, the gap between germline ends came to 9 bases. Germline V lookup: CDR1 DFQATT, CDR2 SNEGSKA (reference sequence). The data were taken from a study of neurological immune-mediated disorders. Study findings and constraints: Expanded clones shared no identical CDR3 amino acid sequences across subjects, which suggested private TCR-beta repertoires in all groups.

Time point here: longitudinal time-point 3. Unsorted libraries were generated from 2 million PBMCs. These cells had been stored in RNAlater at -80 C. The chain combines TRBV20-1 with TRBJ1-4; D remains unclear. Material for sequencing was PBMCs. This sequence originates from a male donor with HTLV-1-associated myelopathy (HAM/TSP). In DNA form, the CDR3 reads TGCAGTGCTAGAGAACCCGGGTTTAATGAAAAACTGTTTTTT. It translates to CSAREPGFNEKLFF.